The present entry profiles one TCR beta chain with its context. Which antigen it targets is not known. Base qualities are not recorded, but no much larger clone differs from it by a single base. The entry originates in a study of chemoradiotherapy in HPV16-positive cancers (dated by TCRdb to about 2022). Study-level background: Candidate HPV-specific T-cell clones and common TCR motifs were defined through functional T-cell assays on cells from a couple of HPV16-positive patients. The study asked whether T-cell immunity to the HPV oncoproteins E6 and E7 changes during chemoradiotherapy and whether this immunity affects survival. TCR repertoires from some 90 patients with HPV-related cancers were then used to track the candidate HPV-specific TCRs and motifs.

The CDR1 and CDR2 encoded by the germline V gene (reference sequence) are MNHNY and SVGAGI. The CDR3 covers 13 residues, taking in both the cysteine and the phenylalanine. Only CDR3 DNA is held: 39 bases, read in frame from base 1. The junction shows trimming of 2 bases on V and 5 bases on J, plus 6 bases between the germline ends. Results and caveats for the whole study, not just this receptor: The functional definition of HPV-specific T cells came from only a couple of HPV16-positive patients, and the survival association was reported for HPV16-positive patients. In HPV16-positive patients, expansion of HPV-responsive T cells during chemoradiotherapy was found to be associated with improved recurrence-free survival. Expansion of candidate HPV-specific clones and E7-related TCR motifs was observed in the tumor microenvironment during treatment, whereas no such expansion was observed for non-HPV-specific T cells.

The method was the immunoSEQ multiplex PCR assay. Entries here come from immuneACCESS through TCRdb and include only in-frame sequences with V and J called. Some clones fail to appear in such tables; in the studies checked, an unresolved V gene covers under half of the shortfall, and the cause of the remainder is unknown. The sample contains around 8,800 clones, 70% to 90% of them found a single time. Approximately 3.1% of the sample goes to the ten largest clones. Repertoires were sampled repeatedly over the course of chemoradiotherapy, so clonal expansion could be followed in the tumor microenvironment.

This sequence originates from a human donor with HPV-associated anogenital cancer. The source material was tumor tissue, sampled from a patient who underwent chemoradiotherapy. The rearranged segments are TRBV6-6 and TRBJ1-4; the D gene is unclear. The CDR3 is CASSYAGNEKLFF. Here is the DNA: TGTGCCAGCAGTTACGCGGGCAATGAAAAACTGTTTTTT.